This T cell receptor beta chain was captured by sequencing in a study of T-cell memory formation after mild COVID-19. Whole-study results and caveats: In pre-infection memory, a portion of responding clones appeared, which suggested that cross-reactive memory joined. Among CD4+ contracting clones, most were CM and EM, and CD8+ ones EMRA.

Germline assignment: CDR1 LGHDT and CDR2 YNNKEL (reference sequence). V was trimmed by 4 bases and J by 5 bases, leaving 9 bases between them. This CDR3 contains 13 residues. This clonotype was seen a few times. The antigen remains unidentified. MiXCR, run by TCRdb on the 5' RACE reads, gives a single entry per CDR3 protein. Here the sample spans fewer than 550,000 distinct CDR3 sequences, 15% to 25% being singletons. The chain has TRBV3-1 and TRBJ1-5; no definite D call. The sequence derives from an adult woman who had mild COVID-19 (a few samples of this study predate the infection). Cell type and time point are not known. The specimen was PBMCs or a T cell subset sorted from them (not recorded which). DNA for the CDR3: TGTGCCAGCAGCCCCTTGGGAGATCAGCCCCAGCATTTT. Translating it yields CASSPLGDQPQHF.